The T cell receptor beta chain described here comes from a study of T cells after yellow fever vaccination. Study-wide context: The authors prepared low-cell-number fractions using SMART-Seq v4 Ultra Low Input.

Details on this clonotype: Its antigen is as yet unknown.

TCRdb re-called the 5' RACE reads with MiXCR, one entry per CDR3 protein. Among more than 350,000 distinct CDR3 sequences listed, 9.5% to 13% were seen once. Regarding the study as a whole: The study noted that FACS-sorted repertoires could contain abundant clonotypes contaminating from the bulk population. Most primary-vaccination clones recurred post-booster (nearly 98% CD4, roughly 87% CD8). Though weaker, the secondary response peaked faster, on day 5 versus 15.

The trim removed 5 bases at V and 7 bases at J, leaving 5 bases unmatched. Germline CDR1 is MNHNS and CDR2 is SASEGT. The CDR3 runs to 15 residues. The clonotype originates from a man younger than 30 who received the YFV17D yellow fever vaccine. The chain joins TRBV6-1 to TRBJ1-6; 10 bases are shared with TRBD1. Source: PBMCs, taken on the day of the first yellow fever vaccination. The CDR3 here is CASSPRDRGNSPLHF. CDR3 nucleotides: TGTGCCAGCAGTCCCCGGGACAGGGGCAATTCACCCCTCCACTTT.